The 25 T cell receptor beta chains listed next were all sequenced from one sample in a study of post-analysis software for immune sequencing data. General observations from the study: In patients, TRBV5-6, TRBV5-1 and TRBV20-1 belonged to roughly five TRBV segments found more frequently than in controls.

Their recognized antigens are unknown. TCR beta libraries were prepared from cDNA with unique molecular identifiers. TCRdb fed the PCR reads into MiXCR, producing one record per CDR3 protein. Of about 260,000 distinct CDR3 sequences listed, 36% are singletons. What was sequenced was blood. The receptors were gathered from a girl between 5 and 17 years old with multiple sclerosis.

This clonotype showed up just a few times. The chain joins TRBV7-2 to TRBJ2-7, with a possible D match to TRBD1 (6 bases). V dropped 1 base and J dropped 0 bases, with 7 bases sitting between them. Germline CDR1 and CDR2: SGHTA and FQGNSA. This CDR3 has 14 residues. The CDR3 reads CASSLGGGSYEQYF. DNA of the CDR3: TGTGCCAGCAGCTTAGGAGGGGGCTCCTACGAGCAGTACTTC.

About this clonotype itself: This may be a read error: a much more frequent sequence differs by one nucleotide. DNA for the CDR3: TGTGCCAGCAGTTCCCAGGGGGCAGGCCACACTGAAGCTTTCTTT. It yields the protein CASSSQGAGHTEAFF. The chain links TRBV27 to TRBJ1-1; 8 nucleotides line up with TRBD1. The germline V gene encodes CDR1 MNHEY and CDR2 SMNVEV (reference sequence). The junction had 7 bases not matched to a gene; V was cut back by 4 bases and J by 3 bases. The CDR3 totals 15 residues.

This clonotype was recorded at least ten times. The chain recombines TRBV5-1 with TRBJ1-1; no firm D call. Deletions cut 4 bases from V and 6 bases from J, with 16 bases between. The CDR3 runs to 14 residues. CDR1 is SGHRS, CDR2 YFSETQ, per germline. The CDR3 region is CASSHSTATPEAFF. For the CDR3, the DNA is TGCGCCAGCAGCCATTCGACGGCTACCCCTGAAGCTTTCTTT.

This clonotype was recorded once. The CDR3 spells CASSYVAGGTSETQYF. The CDR3 DNA is TGTGCCAGCAGTTACGTAGCGGGGGGTACGTCGGAGACCCAGTACTTC. The V and J genes are TRBV6-5 and TRBJ2-5; 10 nucleotides line up with TRBD2. This CDR3 spans 16 amino acids. After removal of 2 bases from V and 5 bases from J, the junction contained 8 bases not matched to a gene. From germline, CDR1 is MNHEY and CDR2 SVGAGI.

This clonotype appeared a few times. This may arise from a read error, as a much more abundant clone is one base away. This chain joins TRBV7-2 and TRBJ2-5; the D is unclear. V lost 5 bases, J lost 11 bases, and 18 bases lay in between. The CDR3 consists of 13 residues. The V gene's germline CDR1 is SGHTA and CDR2 FQGNSA. The DNA of the CDR3 is TGTGCCAGCAGCCCTACACCGTACAATGAGCAGTACTTC. It encodes CASSPTPYNEQYF.

The chain couples TRBV27 to TRBJ2-5; 8 positions agree with TRBD2. The last part of the DNA fits TRBJ2-7 better; the J call may be wrong. The CDR3 contains 14 residues. CDR1 MNHEY and CDR2 SMNVEV come from the germline V gene (reference sequence). In DNA form, the CDR3 reads TGTGCCAGCAGTCCACTAGCGGAGGTCTCCGAGCAGTACTTC. It specifies CASSPLAEVSEQYF.

This clonotype was detected ten times or more. The chain recombines TRBV4-1 with TRBJ2-1; D is tentatively TRBD1 or TRBD2 (6 bases each). V was clipped by 1 base and J by 8 bases, with 18 bases between them. This CDR3 is 16 amino acids long. Germline CDR1 MGHRA, CDR2 YSYEKL. CDR3 bases: TGCGCCAGCAGCCAAGTTTTACAGGGAGGCAGCCATGAGCAGTTCTTC. Encoded protein: CASSQVLQGGSHEQFF.

This clonotype was seen more than once but under ten times. The chain employs TRBV19 and TRBJ1-1; TRBD1 matches 7 bases. Trimming took 1 base from V and 6 from J; bases not matched to a gene: 14. The CDR3 is 17 amino acids. The germline V gene has CDR1 LNHDA and CDR2 SQIVND (reference sequence). This CDR3 is CASSIARPGRGRPEAFF. The DNA for the CDR3 is TGTGCCAGTAGTATAGCCCGGCCAGGAAGGGGGCGGCCTGAAGCTTTCTTT.

The CDR3 sequence is CASSLDPSGVNEQFF. The CDR3 nucleotides are TGTGCCAGCAGCTTGGATCCTAGCGGGGTCAATGAGCAGTTCTTC. The chain recombines TRBV5-6 with TRBJ2-1, with 9 bases matching TRBD2. The CDR3 is 15 residues long. V shed 0 bases and J 6 bases; nucleotides not matched to a gene: 4. Germline values: CDR1 SGHDT, CDR2 YYEEEE.

This clonotype occurred many times. The V and J genes are TRBV3-1 and TRBJ2-5, with 9 bases that match TRBD2. The CDR3 sequence is 15 residues long. J gave up 4 bases and V 5 bases, and 8 bases lay outside the gene matches. Germline CDR1 is LGHDT and CDR2 is YNNKEL (reference sequence). The CDR3 bases are TGTGCCAGCAGCACAATGTCAGCGGGGGGAGAGACCCAGTACTTC. This translates into CASSTMSAGGETQYF.

Concerning this clonotype itself: This may be a read error, as it is one base from a much larger clone. The V call is TRBV6-1, the J call TRBJ2-1; D may correspond to TRBD1 or TRBD2 (5 bases each). This CDR3 is 14 amino acids long. CDR1 MNHNS and CDR2 SASEGT come from the germline V gene. In DNA, the CDR3 is TGTGCCAGCAGTGAGAGGGCAGGGTCGAATGGGCAGTTCTTC. This gives the protein CASSERAGSNGQFF.

Points on this clonotype: A much larger clone lies one base from this, so it may be a read error. This chain joins TRBV7-6 and TRBJ2-5; D gene unclear. This CDR3 is built from 13 residues. From germline, CDR1 is SGHVS and CDR2 FNYEAQ. Trimming removed 4 bases from V and 11 bases from J, with 17 bases in between. The CDR3 loop is CASSSRMINEQYF. CDR3 DNA: TGTGCCAGCAGCTCCCGAATGATCAATGAGCAGTACTTC.

Comments on this clonotype: A much larger clonotype is one base distant, so this may be a read error. CDR3 region: CTSSEGPSGGSETQYF. The CDR3 nucleotides are TGTACCAGCAGTGAAGGGCCTAGCGGGGGATCGGAGACCCAGTACTTC. The chain is built from TRBV2 and TRBJ2-7, with 10 bases matching TRBD2. Judging by the DNA end, TRBJ2-5 fits better; the J call may be wrong. The germline gives CDR1 SNHLY, CDR2 FYNNEI. CDR3 length equals 16 residues.

This clonotype has at least ten counts. V is TRBV11-2 and J is TRBJ2-3; D ambiguous. V shed 2 bases and J shed 0 bases, with 3 bases lying between them. This CDR3 spans 13 amino acids. CDR1 and CDR2 from the germline V gene are SGHAT and FQNNGV. The CDR3 loop is CASSLISTDTQYF. The DNA of the CDR3 is TGTGCCAGCAGCTTAATAAGCACAGATACGCAGTATTTT.

The chain combines TRBV5-1 with TRBJ2-7, with 8 nucleotides matching TRBD1. The junction had 6 bases not matched to a gene; V was cut back by 2 bases and J by 2 bases. Germline-derived CDR1 and CDR2 are SGHRS and YFSETQ. This CDR3 region has 15 residues. This chain's CDR3 is CASSFKDRVAYEQYF. As DNA, the CDR3 is TGCGCCAGCAGCTTTAAGGACAGGGTCGCCTACGAGCAGTACTTC.

In this sample, this clonotype turned up many times. The chain couples TRBV11-2 to TRBJ2-1, with D tentatively TRBD1 or TRBD2 (7 bases each). The CDR3 is 16 amino acids. CDR1 is SGHAT, CDR2 FQNNGV, per germline. Deletions cut 6 bases from V and 2 bases from J, with 17 bases between. This CDR3 is CASSQGGGIPYNEQFF. CDR3 nucleotides: TGTGCCAGCAGTCAGGGGGGGGGTATCCCCTACAATGAGCAGTTCTTC. The full variable domain, in which reference TRBV11-2 and TRBJ2-1 provide the parts outside the CDR3, is EAGVAQSPRYKIIEKRQSVAFWCNPISGHATLYWYQQILGQGPKLLIQFQNNGVVDDSQLPKDRFSAERLKGVDSTLKIQPAKLEDSAVYLCASSQGGGIPYNEQFFGPGTRLTVL.

This clonotype was observed many times. The DNA of the CDR3 is TGCAGTGCTAATAACGAGGGGTTGGGGGGGATCTATGGCTACACCTTC. It encodes CSANNEGLGGIYGYTF. The gene calls are TRBV20-1 and TRBJ1-2, with D possibly TRBD1 on 5 matching bases. The CDR3 sequence is 16 residues long. The germline V and J ends were trimmed by 4 bases and 4 bases, with 22 bases remaining between them. Germline values: CDR1 DFQATT, CDR2 SNEGSKA (reference sequence).

This clonotype has just a few counts. This chain links TRBV2 with TRBJ2-6; D perhaps matches TRBD1 (5 bases). The V gene's germline CDR1 is SNHLY and CDR2 FYNNEI. Trimming removed 4 bases from V and 1 base from J, with 14 bases in between. The CDR3 has 17 amino acids. CDR3 sequence (DNA): TGTGCCAGCAGTGGGACATCGTCCCCGTCTGGGGCCAACGTCCTGACTTTC. Amino acid sequence: CASSGTSSPSGANVLTF.

This clonotype turned up a few times. A much larger clone is a single base away; this may be a read error. The chain combines TRBV11-2 with TRBJ2-7, with a tentative D call TRBD1 (5 bases). The end of the DNA is better explained by TRBJ2-5, so the J call may be wrong. The CDR3 has 15 amino acids. Germline CDR1 SGHAT, CDR2 FQNNGV. As DNA, the CDR3 is TGTGCCGGCAGCTTAGTCAGGGCAGAAAAAGAGACCCAGTACTTC. Its protein product is CAGSLVRAEKETQYF.

This clonotype occurred a few times. The V call is TRBV6-6, the J call TRBJ1-5; 8 nucleotides line up with TRBD1. V was pared by 2 bases and J by 6 bases, with 6 bases of the junction left unmatched. In germline, CDR1 is MNHNY, CDR2 SVGAGI (reference sequence). The length of the CDR3 is 15 residues. DNA for the CDR3: TGTGCCAGCAGTTACCCGGGACAGGCGGGTCAGCCCCAGCATTTT. Its translation is CASSYPGQAGQPQHF.

Turning to this clonotype: A much larger clonotype is one base distant, so this may be a read error. The chain combines TRBV3-1 with TRBJ2-5; D ambiguous. Between the trimmed V and J ends, which lost 4 bases and 11 bases, there was a span of 17 bases. The CDR3 consists of 13 residues. From germline, CDR1 is LGHDT and CDR2 YNNKEL (reference sequence). As DNA, the CDR3 is TGTGCCAGCAGCCCTTCCAGGTGGGATGAGCAGTACTTC. Protein product: CASSPSRWDEQYF.

V usage is TRBV20-1 and J usage is TRBJ1-1; 7 nucleotides align to TRBD1. The length of the CDR3 is 11 residues. The germline CDR1 and CDR2 sequences are DFQATT and SNEGSKA (reference sequence). J gave up 11 bases and V 5 bases, and 8 bases lay outside the gene matches. DNA for the CDR3: TGCAGTGCTGGGGGGACAGAAAAGGCTTTCTTT. Translation gives CSAGGTEKAFF.

This clonotype was seen at least ten times. V usage is TRBV5-1 and J usage is TRBJ2-1; TRBD2 matches 7 bases. The CDR3 length is 14 residues. CDR1 is SGHRS, CDR2 YFSETQ, per germline. V lost 1 base to trimming and J lost 7 bases; unmatched junction nucleotides: 5. The CDR3 reads CASSLSSGGNEQFF. CDR3 nucleotide sequence: TGCGCCAGCAGCTTGTCTTCGGGGGGTAATGAGCAGTTCTTC.

The chain employs TRBV5-1 and TRBJ2-1, with 14 nucleotides matching TRBD2. After removal of 2 bases from V and 2 bases from J, the junction contained 3 bases not matched to a gene. From germline, CDR1 is SGHRS and CDR2 YFSETQ. This CDR3 contains 17 residues. The CDR3 reads CASSFQTSGGAYNEQFF. CDR3 coding DNA: TGCGCCAGCAGCTTCCAGACTAGCGGGGGGGCCTACAATGAGCAGTTCTTC.

This clonotype was detected many times. The chain carries TRBV24-1 and TRBJ2-1; the D is unclear. There are 11 residues in the CDR3. Germline CDR1 is KGHDR and CDR2 is SFDVKD. V was clipped by 3 bases and J by 6 bases, with 2 bases between them. The CDR3 loop reads CATSDVNEQFF. The CDR3 nucleotides read TGTGCCACCAGTGATGTCAATGAGCAGTTCTTC.